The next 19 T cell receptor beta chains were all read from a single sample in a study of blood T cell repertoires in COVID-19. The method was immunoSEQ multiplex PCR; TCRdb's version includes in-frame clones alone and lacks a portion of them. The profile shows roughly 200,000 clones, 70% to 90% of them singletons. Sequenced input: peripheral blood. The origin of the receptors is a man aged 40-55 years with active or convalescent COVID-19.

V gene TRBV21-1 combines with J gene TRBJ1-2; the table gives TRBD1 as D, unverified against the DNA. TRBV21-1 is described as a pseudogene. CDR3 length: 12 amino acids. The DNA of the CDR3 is TGTGCCAGCAGAGACAGGAACTATGGCTACACCTTC. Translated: CASRDRNYGYTF.

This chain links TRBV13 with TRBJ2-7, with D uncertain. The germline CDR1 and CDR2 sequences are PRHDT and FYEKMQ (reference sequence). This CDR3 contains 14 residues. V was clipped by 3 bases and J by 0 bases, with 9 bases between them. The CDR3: CASSFQGGSYEQYF. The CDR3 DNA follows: TGTGCCAGCAGCTTTCAAGGCGGCTCCTACGAGCAGTACTTC. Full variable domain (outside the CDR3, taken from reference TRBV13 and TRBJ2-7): AAGVIQSPRHLIKEKRETATLKCYPIPRHDTVYWYQQGPGQDPQFLISFYEKMQSDKGSIPDRFSAQQFSDYHSELNMSSLELGDSALYFCASSFQGGSYEQYFGPGTRLTVT.

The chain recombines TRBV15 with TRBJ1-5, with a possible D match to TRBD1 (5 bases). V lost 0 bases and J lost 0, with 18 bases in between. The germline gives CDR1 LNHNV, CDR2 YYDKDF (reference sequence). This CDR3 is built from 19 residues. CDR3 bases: TGTGCCACCAGCAGAGAATTAGTGACAGAAATATATAGCAATCAGCCCCAGCATTTT. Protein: CATSRELVTEIYSNQPQHF.

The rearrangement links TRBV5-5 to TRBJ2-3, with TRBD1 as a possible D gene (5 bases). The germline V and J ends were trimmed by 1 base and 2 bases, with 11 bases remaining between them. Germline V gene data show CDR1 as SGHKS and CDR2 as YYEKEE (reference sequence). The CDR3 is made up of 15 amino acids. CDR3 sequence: CASSLYQGLTDTQYF. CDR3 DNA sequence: TGTGCCAGCAGCTTGTATCAGGGCCTCACAGATACGCAGTATTTT.

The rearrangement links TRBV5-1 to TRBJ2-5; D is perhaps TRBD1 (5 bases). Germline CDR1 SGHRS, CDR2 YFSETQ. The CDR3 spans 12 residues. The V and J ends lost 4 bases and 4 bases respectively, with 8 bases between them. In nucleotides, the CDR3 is TGCGCCAGCAGCGAGACAGCAGAGACCCAGTACTTC. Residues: CASSETAETQYF.

The chain's CDR3 is CASSIMGQYEQYF. CDR3 nucleotide sequence: TGTGCCAGTAGTATAATGGGCCAGTACGAGCAGTACTTC. The chain recombines TRBV19 with TRBJ2-7; D ambiguous. Germline lookup yields CDR1 LNHDA and CDR2 SQIVND (reference sequence). This CDR3 region has 13 residues. V lost 2 bases, J lost 4 bases, and 9 bases lay in between.

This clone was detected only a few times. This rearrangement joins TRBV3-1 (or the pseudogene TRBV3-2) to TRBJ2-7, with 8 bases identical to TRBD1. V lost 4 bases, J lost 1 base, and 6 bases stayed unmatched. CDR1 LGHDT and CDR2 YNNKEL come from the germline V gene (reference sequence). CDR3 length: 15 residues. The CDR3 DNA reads TGTGCCAGCAGCCTCGGGACAGGTCCTTCCTACGAGCAGTACTTC. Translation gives CASSLGTGPSYEQYF.

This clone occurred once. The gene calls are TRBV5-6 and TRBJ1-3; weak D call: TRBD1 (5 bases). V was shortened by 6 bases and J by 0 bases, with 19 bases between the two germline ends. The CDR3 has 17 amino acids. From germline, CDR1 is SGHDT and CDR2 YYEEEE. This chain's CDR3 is CASTALREGNSGNTIYF. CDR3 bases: TGTGCCAGCACCGCGCTTAGGGAGGGGAACTCTGGAAACACCATATATTTT. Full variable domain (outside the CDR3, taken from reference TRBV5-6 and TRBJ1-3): DAGVTQSPTHLIKTRGQQVTLRCSPKSGHDTVSWYQQALGQGPQFIFQYYEEEERQRGNFPDRFSGHQFPNYSSELNVNALLLGDSALYLCASTALREGNSGNTIYFGEGSWLTVV.

The CDR3 region is CASSHILPGLAKETQYF. DNA of the CDR3: TGCGCCAGCAGCCATATACTCCCGGGACTAGCGAAAGAGACCCAGTACTTC. The chain uses TRBV4-3 and TRBJ2-5; 10 nucleotides align to TRBD2. This CDR3 has 17 amino acids. The trim removed 3 bases at V and 3 bases at J, leaving 10 bases unmatched. The germline CDR1 and CDR2 sequences are LGHNA and YSLEER.

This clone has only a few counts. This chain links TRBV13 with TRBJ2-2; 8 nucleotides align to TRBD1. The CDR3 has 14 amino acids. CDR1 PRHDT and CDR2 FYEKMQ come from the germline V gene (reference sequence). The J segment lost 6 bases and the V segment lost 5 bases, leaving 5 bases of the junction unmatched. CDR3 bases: TGTGCCAGCAGCCCCCGGACAGGGCCCGGGGAGCTGTTTTTT. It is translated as CASSPRTGPGELFF.

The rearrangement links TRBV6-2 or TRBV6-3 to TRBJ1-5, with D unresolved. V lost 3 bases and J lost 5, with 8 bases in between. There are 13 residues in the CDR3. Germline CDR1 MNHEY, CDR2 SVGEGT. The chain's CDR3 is CASSYIRDQPQHF. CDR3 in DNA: TGTGCCAGCAGTTATATACGGGATCAGCCCCAGCATTTT.

The DNA of the CDR3 is TGTGCCAGCAGCGTAGAAGCGGGGGGAAACACAGATACGCAGTATTTT. Residues: CASSVEAGGNTDTQYF. This chain uses TRBV9 with TRBJ2-3; TRBD2 aligns across 9 bases. The junction had 4 bases not matched to a gene; V was cut back by 0 bases and J by 2 bases. Germline V gives CDR1 SGDLS, CDR2 YYNGEE. The CDR3 runs 16 residues.

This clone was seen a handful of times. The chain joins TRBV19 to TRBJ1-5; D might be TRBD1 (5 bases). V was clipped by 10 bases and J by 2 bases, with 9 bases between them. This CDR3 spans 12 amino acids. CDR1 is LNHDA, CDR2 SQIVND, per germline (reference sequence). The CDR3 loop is CAIGGGNQPQHF. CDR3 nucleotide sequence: TGTGCCATTGGAGGGGGCAATCAGCCCCAGCATTTT.

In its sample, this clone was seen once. The CDR3 DNA follows: TGTGCCAGCAGTTCACAGGAATATAGGTCAGATACGCAGTATTTT. Translated: CASSSQEYRSDTQYF. The rearrangement joins TRBV28 to TRBJ2-3; a possible D gene is TRBD1 (5 bases). V dropped 4 bases and J dropped 4 bases, with 15 bases sitting between them. The germline CDR1 and CDR2 sequences are MDHEN and SYDVKM. The CDR3 runs to 15 residues. The full variable domain, in which reference TRBV28 and TRBJ2-3 provide the parts outside the CDR3, is DVKVTQSSRYLVKRTGEKVFLECVQDMDHENMFWYRQDPGLGLRLIYFSYDVKMKEKGDIPEGYSVSREKKERFSLILESASTNQTSMYLCASSSQEYRSDTQYFGPGTRLTVL.

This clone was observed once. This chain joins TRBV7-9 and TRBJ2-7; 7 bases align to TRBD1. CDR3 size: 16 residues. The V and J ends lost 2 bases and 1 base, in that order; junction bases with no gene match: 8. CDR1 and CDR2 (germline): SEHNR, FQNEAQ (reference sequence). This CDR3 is CASSLTGAMGSYEQYF. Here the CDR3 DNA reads TGTGCCAGCAGCTTAACAGGGGCGATGGGATCCTACGAGCAGTACTTC.

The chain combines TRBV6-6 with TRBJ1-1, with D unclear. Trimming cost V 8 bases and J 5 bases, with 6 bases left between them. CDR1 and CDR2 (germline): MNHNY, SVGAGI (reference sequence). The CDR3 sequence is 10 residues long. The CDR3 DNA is TGTGCCAGCTGGCTGACTGAAGCTTTCTTT. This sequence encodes CASWLTEAFF.

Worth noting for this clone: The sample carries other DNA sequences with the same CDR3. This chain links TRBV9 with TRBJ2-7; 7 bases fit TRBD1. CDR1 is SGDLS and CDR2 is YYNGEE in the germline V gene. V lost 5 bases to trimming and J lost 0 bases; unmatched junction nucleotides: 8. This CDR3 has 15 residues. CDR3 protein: CASSPTGVSSYEQYF. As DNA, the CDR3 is TGTGCCAGCAGTCCCACAGGGGTCAGCTCCTACGAGCAGTACTTC.

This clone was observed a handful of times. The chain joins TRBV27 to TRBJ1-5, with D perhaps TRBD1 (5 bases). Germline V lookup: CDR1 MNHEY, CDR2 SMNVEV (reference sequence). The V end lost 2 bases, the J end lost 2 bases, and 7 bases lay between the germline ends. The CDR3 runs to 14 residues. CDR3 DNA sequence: TGTGCCAGCAGTTTAATAGGGGGCAATCAGCCCCAGCATTTT. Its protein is CASSLIGGNQPQHF.

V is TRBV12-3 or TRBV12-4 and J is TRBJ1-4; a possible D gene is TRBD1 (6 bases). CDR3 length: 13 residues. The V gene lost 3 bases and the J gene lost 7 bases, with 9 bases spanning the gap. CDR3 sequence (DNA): TGTGCCAGCAGTTTGGGGGCCGGTGAAAAACTGTTTTTT. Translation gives CASSLGAGEKLFF.